Presented here are 15 T cell receptor beta chains from one specimen sequenced in a study of blood T cell repertoires in COVID-19. Clones were sequenced by immunoSEQ multiplex PCR, and TCRdb holds only the in-frame ones, with some missing. The sample holds around 100,000 clones, 84% seen once. Input material: peripheral blood. The receptor source for this set is a human donor in a cohort sampled during active or convalescent COVID-19.

This chain uses TRBV5-1 with TRBJ1-1; D is perhaps TRBD1 (6 bases). CDR3 length: 13 amino acids. CDR1 SGHRS and CDR2 YFSETQ come from the germline V gene. Trimming shortened V by 4 bases and J by 1 base, and 8 bases separated the two germline ends. The CDR3 DNA reads TGCGCCAGCAGCGAGGACAGGAACACTGAAGCTTTCTTT. Translation gives CASSEDRNTEAFF.

The rearrangement uses TRBV5-5 and TRBJ2-3, with 12 bases matching TRBD2. CDR1 SGHKS and CDR2 YYEKEE come from the germline V gene (reference sequence). The CDR3 has 18 amino acids. Germline trimming cut 2 bases from V and 2 bases from J; bases unmatched to any gene: 9. This chain's CDR3 is CASSFGLAGGLNTDTQYF. CDR3 in DNA: TGTGCCAGCAGCTTCGGGCTAGCGGGGGGGCTGAACACAGATACGCAGTATTTT.

This chain links TRBV11-3 with TRBJ2-3; 9 positions agree with TRBD2. Germline-derived CDR1 and CDR2 are SGHNT and YENEEA. The CDR3 consists of 16 residues. V lost 1 base to trimming and J lost 4 bases; unmatched junction nucleotides: 6. CDR3 sequence (DNA): TGTGCCAGCAGCTTAGGTCCTAGCGGGGTTGCAGATACGCAGTATTTT. Translation gives CASSLGPSGVADTQYF.

CDR3 nucleotide sequence: TGTGCCAGTAGTATCAAGGACAGGGGAGGTGAAAAACTGTTTTTT. Amino acid sequence: CASSIKDRGGEKLFF. The chain joins TRBV19 to TRBJ1-4; 9 bases agree with TRBD1. This CDR3 region has 15 residues. Germline CDR1 is LNHDA and CDR2 is SQIVND (reference sequence). V dropped 3 bases and J dropped 7; count of bases not matched to a gene: 6.

This sequence joins TRBV9 and TRBJ2-5; D is unclear. Trimming left V 4 bases short and J 5 bases short, with 9 bases between. The CDR3 extends over 12 amino acids. Germline-derived CDR1 and CDR2 are SGDLS and YYNGEE. The CDR3 DNA reads as TGTGCCAGCAGCCTCCCGCGTGAGACCCAGTACTTC. Translation gives CASSLPRETQYF.

The CDR3 protein is CAISESQNYGYTF. The CDR3 region has the DNA TGTGCCATCAGTGAATCACAGAACTATGGCTACACCTTC. V gene TRBV10-3 combines with J gene TRBJ1-2; D call uncertain. The germline gives CDR1 ENHRY, CDR2 SYGVKD. Trimming removed 3 bases from V and 2 bases from J, with 7 bases in between. CDR3 length: 13 amino acids.

This chain uses TRBV6-1 with TRBJ2-7; D is perhaps TRBD2 (6 bases). The CDR3 covers 12 residues. The V and J ends lost 8 bases and 7 bases respectively, with 15 bases between them. The germline gives CDR1 MNHNS, CDR2 SASEGT. CDR3 coding DNA: TGTGCCAGCCAAAATCCAGGGAGGGAGCAGTACTTC. Translation: CASQNPGREQYF.

This clone appeared a few times. V and J are TRBV15 and TRBJ1-6; D perhaps matches TRBD1 (6 bases). The CDR3 is 17 amino acids. Trimming took off 1 base at V and 9 bases at J, with 19 bases between the two ends. The germline gives CDR1 LNHNV, CDR2 YYDKDF (reference sequence). CDR3 nucleotides: TGTGCCACCAGCAGAGTCCCTGGGGGGGCACGTGTTTCACCCCTCCACTTT. Translating it yields CATSRVPGGARVSPLHF.

V usage is TRBV19 and J usage is TRBJ2-4; the D gene is possibly TRBD1 (6 bases). This CDR3 region has 17 residues. V was shortened by 5 bases and J by 2 bases, with 19 bases between the two germline ends. Looked up from germline, CDR1 is LNHDA and CDR2 is SQIVND (reference sequence). CDR3 nucleotides: TGTGCCAGTAGTGGTGTACAGGGACAACTAACCAAAAACATTCAGTACTTC. Its translation: CASSGVQGQLTKNIQYF.

The chain combines TRBV12-5 with TRBJ2-4; weak D call: TRBD1 (6 bases). CDR1 is LGHNT, CDR2 FRNRAP, per germline. The CDR3 runs 16 residues. Trimming took 1 base from V and 6 from J, leaving 16 bases between them. The CDR3 spells CASGLADSRTTNIQYF. As DNA, the CDR3 is TGTGCTAGTGGTTTGGCGGACAGCCGCACAACAAACATTCAGTACTTC.

A single count supports this clone. The genes are TRBV7-6 and TRBJ1-1, with D perhaps matching TRBD1 (5 bases). CDR1 SGHVS and CDR2 FNYEAQ come from the germline V gene. V was clipped by 5 bases and J by 0 bases, with 10 bases between them. The CDR3 runs 14 residues. The CDR3 is CASSPRDMNTEAFF. The CDR3 region has the DNA TGTGCCAGCAGCCCCAGGGATATGAACACTGAAGCTTTCTTT.

The chain is built from TRBV6-5 and TRBJ1-2, with a tentative D call TRBD1 (6 bases). The CDR3 is 13 residues long. Trimming pared 1 base from V and 6 bases from J, leaving 9 bases between. Germline V gene data show CDR1 as MNHEY and CDR2 as SVGAGI. The CDR3 is CASSYFSGDGYTF. The CDR3 DNA reads TGTGCCAGCAGTTACTTTTCAGGGGATGGCTACACCTTC.

The V call is TRBV24-1, the J call TRBJ2-2; possible D gene TRBD2, 6 bases. V was pared by 3 bases and J by 6 bases, with 10 bases between. Germline V gives CDR1 KGHDR, CDR2 SFDVKD. The CDR3 spans 14 residues. In nucleotides, the CDR3 is TGTGCCACCAGTGATCGGGAGTGGGCCGGGGAGCTGTTTTTT. It translates to CATSDREWAGELFF.

The V gene is TRBV5-4, the J gene TRBJ2-3; D is undetermined. Trimming left V 4 bases short and J 4 bases short, with 10 bases between. The germline V gene encodes CDR1 SGHNT and CDR2 YYREEE (reference sequence). This CDR3 comprises 13 residues. The CDR3 spells CASSPPSSDTQYF. CDR3 in DNA: TGTGCCAGCAGCCCCCCATCATCAGATACGCAGTATTTT.

The chain is built from TRBV11-3 and TRBJ2-7, with 8 bases that match TRBD1. The V and J ends lost 4 bases and 2 bases, in that order; junction bases with no gene match: 7. CDR1 and CDR2 from the germline V gene are SGHNT and YENEEA. There are 15 residues in the CDR3. The CDR3 DNA follows: TGTGCCAGCAGCTCGCGCAACAGGGGGGCCTACGAGCAGTACTTC. It codes for CASSSRNRGAYEQYF.